A selection of T cell receptor beta chains follows, all from one sample in a study of cytomegalovirus exposure and HLA in healthy donors. Using immunoSEQ multiplex PCR, the repertoire was profiled, and TCRdb retains in-frame clones only, with some absent. The profile shows hundreds of thousands of clones, over 80% of them singletons. Sequencing was performed on PBMCs. These receptors were obtained from a boy aged 2-9 years in good health and CMV-seronegative. CDR3s leave out the opening cysteine and the closing phenylalanine or tryptophan. Size is omitted from some rows. Given values are once, few, many or a class for expanded clones.

- 11 TRBJ1-6 TRBV7-8 ASSQRGNSPLH
- 14 TRBJ2-1 TRBV7-9 ASSLPPGGARNEQF
- 13 TRBJ1-2 TRBV4-1 ASSQEWTGDNGYT
- 12 TRBJ2-3 TRBV11-2 ASSLALSTDTQY
- 16 TRBJ1-5 TRBV5-6 ASSSGPNRGQFFQPQH
- 10 TRBJ1-2 TRBV19 ASMTGPDGYT
- 14 TRBJ1-3 TRBV11-2 ASSLDRDGRVDTIY
- 13 TRBJ1-5 TRBV6-6 ASSYRGGSNQPQH
- 11 TRBJ2-2 TRBV5-1 ATMPGETGELF
- 10 - TRBV27 ASSTQGSEQY
few 13 TRBJ2-7 TRBV6-5 ASSYRLAGFYEQY
- 16 TRBJ2-2 TRBV7-2 ASSLAPQGLAGAGELF
- 15 TRBJ2-1 TRBV7-2 ASSLGGSGSPYNEQF
- 15 TRBJ2-7 TRBV18 ASSPLGLAGNSYEQY
few 13 TRBJ2-3 TRBV5-6 ASSLPRRGLNTQY
- 17 TRBJ2-6 TRBV21-1 ASSKRGQGVDSGANVLT
- 15 TRBJ2-1 TRBV30 ASPGLAGGSSYNEQF
- 12 TRBJ2-7 TRBV5-1 ASSYRDRDHEQY
- 16 TRBJ2-1 TRBV5-6 ASSLPDSGGPFANEQF
- 10 TRBJ1-3 TRBV2 ASSDRGNTIY
- 10 TRBJ2-3 TRBV6-6 ASSPGGDTQY
- 12 TRBJ1-3 TRBV23-1 ASTKDSSGNTIY
- 15 TRBJ2-5 TRBV13 ASSSQLLGGDQETQY
- 12 TRBJ1-4 TRBV19 ASRGSLGNEKLF
- 13 TRBJ2-7 TRBV11-2 ASSLGQGVPYEQY
- 12 TRBJ2-5 TRBV5-1 ASSPMTVQETQY
few 12 TRBJ1-1 TRBV7-8 ASSFRGQKTEAF
- 9 TRBJ1-1 TRBV20-1 SAPLQGDAF
- 11 TRBJ1-5 TRBV30 AWSFSSNQPQH
- 15 TRBJ1-1 TRBV7-9 ASSLGGVGQGGTEAF
- 12 TRBJ2-7 TRBV6-7 ARSAGLETYEQY
once 16 TRBJ2-3 TRBV2 ASLGGTGPHYSTDTQY
- 12 TRBJ1-5 TRBV19 ASRPGQSNQPQH
- 12 TRBJ2-3 TRBV19 ASRLTSGRDTQY
- 13 TRBJ2-1 TRBV5-1 ASSGAESSYNEQF
- 12 TRBJ2-2 TRBV5-1 ASSLESNTGELF
- 12 TRBJ2-3 TRBV9 ASSRGGGTDTQY
- 12 TRBJ2-1 TRBV19 ASSIMGGNNEQF
- 12 TRBJ2-7 TRBV7-8 ASSLAGQVYEQY
- 13 TRBJ2-7 TRBV11-1 ASSLEGTGPYEQY
- 11 TRBJ1-2 TRBV6-1 ASSIDGQDGYT
- 13 TRBJ2-3 TRBV5-5 ASSLGPGDTDTQY
- 13 TRBJ2-5 TRBV5-1 ASSLDWTSSETQY
- 13 TRBJ2-5 TRBV7-8 ASSPGLAHQETQY
- 13 TRBJ2-7 TRBV5-6 ASSSTHRRDYEQY
- 13 TRBJ2-7 TRBV19 ASSIFSGSLYEQY
- 13 TRBJ1-4 TRBV6-1 ASSEFQRVMGKLF
- 13 TRBJ2-1 TRBV7-9 ASSSRDYSYNEQF
- 13 TRBJ1-5 TRBV19 ASSIGQGVNQPQH
- 12 TRBJ1-1 TRBV6-5 ASSRGQMNTEAF
- 14 TRBJ1-6 TRBV27 ASSISRVGINSPLH
- 12 TRBJ1-2 TRBV15 ATSRDRAGAGYT
once 10 TRBJ2-3 TRBV15 ATSRDGTSQY